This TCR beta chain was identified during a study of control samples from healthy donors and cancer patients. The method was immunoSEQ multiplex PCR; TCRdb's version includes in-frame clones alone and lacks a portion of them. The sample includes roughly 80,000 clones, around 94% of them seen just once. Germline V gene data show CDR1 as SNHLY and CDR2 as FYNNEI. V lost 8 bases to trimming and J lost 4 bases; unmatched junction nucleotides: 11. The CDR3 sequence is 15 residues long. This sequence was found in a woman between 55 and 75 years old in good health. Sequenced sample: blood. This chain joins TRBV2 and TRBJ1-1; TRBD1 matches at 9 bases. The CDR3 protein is CASHHGGTGPTEAFF. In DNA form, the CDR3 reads TGTGCCAGCCACCACGGCGGGACAGGGCCCACTGAAGCTTTCTTT.